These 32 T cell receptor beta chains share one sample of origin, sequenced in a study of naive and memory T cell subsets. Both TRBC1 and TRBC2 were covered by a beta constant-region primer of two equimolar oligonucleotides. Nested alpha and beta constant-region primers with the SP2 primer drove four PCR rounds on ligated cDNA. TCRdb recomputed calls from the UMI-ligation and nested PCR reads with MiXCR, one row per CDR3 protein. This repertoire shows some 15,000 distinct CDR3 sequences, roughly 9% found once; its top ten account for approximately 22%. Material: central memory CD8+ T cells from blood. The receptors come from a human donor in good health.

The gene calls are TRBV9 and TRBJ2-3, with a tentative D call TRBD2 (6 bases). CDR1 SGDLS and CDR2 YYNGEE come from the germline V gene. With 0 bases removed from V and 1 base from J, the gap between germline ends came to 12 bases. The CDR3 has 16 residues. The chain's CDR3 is CASSVGVSGGTDTQYF. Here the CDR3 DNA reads TGTGCCAGCAGCGTAGGGGTTAGCGGAGGCACAGATACGCAGTATTTT.

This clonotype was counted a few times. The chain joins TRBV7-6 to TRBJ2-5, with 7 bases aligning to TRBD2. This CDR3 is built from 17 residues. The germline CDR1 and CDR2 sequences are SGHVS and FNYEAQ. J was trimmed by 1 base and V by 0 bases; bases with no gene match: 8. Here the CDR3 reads CASSLALVSGGQETQYF. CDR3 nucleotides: TGTGCCAGCAGCTTAGCGCTAGTCTCGGGGGGCCAAGAGACCCAGTACTTC.

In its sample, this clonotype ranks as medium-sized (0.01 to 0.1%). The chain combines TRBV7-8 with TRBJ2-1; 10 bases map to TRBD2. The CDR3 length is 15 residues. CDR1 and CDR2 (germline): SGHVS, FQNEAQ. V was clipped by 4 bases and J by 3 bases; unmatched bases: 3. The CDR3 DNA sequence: TGTGCCAGCAGCTGGACTAGCGGACACTACAATGAGCAGTTCTTC. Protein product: CASSWTSGHYNEQFF.

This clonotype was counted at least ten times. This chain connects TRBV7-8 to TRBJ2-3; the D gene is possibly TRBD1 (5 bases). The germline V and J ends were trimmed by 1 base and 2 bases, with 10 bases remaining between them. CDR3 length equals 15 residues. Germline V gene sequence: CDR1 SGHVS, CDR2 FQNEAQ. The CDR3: CASSLDDRDTDTQYF. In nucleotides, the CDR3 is TGTGCCAGCAGCTTAGACGACAGAGACACAGATACGCAGTATTTT.

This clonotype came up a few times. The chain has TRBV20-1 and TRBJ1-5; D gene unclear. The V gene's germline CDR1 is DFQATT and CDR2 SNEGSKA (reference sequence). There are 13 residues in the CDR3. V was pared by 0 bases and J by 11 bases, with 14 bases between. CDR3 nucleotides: TGCAGTGCTAGAGACCCGCCCAATTTAGCCCAGCATTTT. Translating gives CSARDPPNLAQHF.

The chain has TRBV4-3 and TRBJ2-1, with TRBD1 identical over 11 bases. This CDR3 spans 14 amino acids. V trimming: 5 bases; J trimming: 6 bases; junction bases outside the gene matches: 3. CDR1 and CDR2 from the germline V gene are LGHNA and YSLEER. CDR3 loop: CASSSGQGANEQFF. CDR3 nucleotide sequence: TGCGCCAGCAGCTCCGGACAGGGGGCCAATGAGCAGTTCTTC.

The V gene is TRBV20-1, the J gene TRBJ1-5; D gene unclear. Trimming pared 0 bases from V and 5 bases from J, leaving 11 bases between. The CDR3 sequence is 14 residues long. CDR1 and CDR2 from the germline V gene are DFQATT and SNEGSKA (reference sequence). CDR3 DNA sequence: TGCAGTGCTAGAGATTCGACGGACTATCAGCCCCAGCATTTT. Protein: CSARDSTDYQPQHF.

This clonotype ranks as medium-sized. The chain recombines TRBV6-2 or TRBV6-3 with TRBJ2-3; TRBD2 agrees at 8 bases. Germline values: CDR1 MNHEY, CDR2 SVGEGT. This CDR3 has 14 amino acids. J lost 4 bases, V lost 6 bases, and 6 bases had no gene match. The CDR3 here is CASSTTSVADTQYF. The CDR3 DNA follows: TGTGCCAGCAGCACGACTAGCGTGGCAGATACGCAGTATTTT.

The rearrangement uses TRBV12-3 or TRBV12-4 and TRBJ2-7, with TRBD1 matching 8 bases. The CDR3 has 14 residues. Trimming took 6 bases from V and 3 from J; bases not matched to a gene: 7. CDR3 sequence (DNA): TGTGCCAGCAGCCCCGGGACAGGATACTACGAGCAGTACTTC. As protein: CASSPGTGYYEQYF.

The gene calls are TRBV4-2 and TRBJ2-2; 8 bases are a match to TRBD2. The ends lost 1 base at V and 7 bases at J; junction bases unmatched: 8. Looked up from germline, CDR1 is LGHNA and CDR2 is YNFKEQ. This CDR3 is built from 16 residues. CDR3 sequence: CASSQVPGGAFGELFF. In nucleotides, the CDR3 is TGTGCCAGCAGCCAAGTACCGGGGGGGGCCTTCGGGGAGCTGTTTTTT.

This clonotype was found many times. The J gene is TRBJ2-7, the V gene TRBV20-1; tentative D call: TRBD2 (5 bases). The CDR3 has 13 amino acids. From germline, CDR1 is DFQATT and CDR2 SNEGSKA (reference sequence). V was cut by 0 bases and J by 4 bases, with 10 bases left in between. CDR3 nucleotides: TGCAGTGCTAGAGATCTCAGCGGTTACGAGCAGTACTTC. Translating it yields CSARDLSGYEQYF.

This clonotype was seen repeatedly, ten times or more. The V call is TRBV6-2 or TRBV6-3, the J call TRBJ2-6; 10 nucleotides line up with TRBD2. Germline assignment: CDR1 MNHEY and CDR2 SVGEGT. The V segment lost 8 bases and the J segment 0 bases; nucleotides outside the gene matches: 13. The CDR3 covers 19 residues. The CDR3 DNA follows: TGTGCCAGCGCCATGCCTTTAGCGGGGGGACCCTCTGGGGCCAACGTCCTGACTTTC. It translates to CASAMPLAGGPSGANVLTF.

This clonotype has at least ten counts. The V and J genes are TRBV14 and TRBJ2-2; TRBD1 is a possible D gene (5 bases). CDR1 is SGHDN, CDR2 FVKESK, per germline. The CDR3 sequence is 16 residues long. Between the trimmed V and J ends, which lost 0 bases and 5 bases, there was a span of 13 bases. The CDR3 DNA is TGTGCCAGCAGCCAAGATTTGCAGGGCGGTACCGGGGAGCTGTTTTTT. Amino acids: CASSQDLQGGTGELFF.

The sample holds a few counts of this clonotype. The CDR3 DNA sequence: TGTGCCAGCAGTGATAGCGGGAGGGCCCTCTACAATGAGCAGTTCTTC. Translation: CASSDSGRALYNEQFF. The genes are TRBV12-3 or TRBV12-4 and TRBJ2-1, with 11 bases lining up with TRBD2. CDR3 length equals 16 residues. V lost 5 bases and J lost 3; bases outside the gene matches: 6.

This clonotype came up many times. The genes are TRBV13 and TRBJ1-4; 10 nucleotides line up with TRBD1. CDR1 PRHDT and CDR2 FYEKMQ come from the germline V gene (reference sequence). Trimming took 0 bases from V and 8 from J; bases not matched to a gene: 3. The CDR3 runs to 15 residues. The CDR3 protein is CASSLGGTGEEKLFF. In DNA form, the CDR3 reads TGTGCCAGCAGCTTAGGGGGGACAGGGGAAGAAAAACTGTTTTTT. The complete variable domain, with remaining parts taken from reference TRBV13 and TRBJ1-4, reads AAGVIQSPRHLIKEKRETATLKCYPIPRHDTVYWYQQGPGQDPQFLISFYEKMQSDKGSIPDRFSAQQFSDYHSELNMSSLELGDSALYFCASSLGGTGEEKLFFGSGTQLSVL.

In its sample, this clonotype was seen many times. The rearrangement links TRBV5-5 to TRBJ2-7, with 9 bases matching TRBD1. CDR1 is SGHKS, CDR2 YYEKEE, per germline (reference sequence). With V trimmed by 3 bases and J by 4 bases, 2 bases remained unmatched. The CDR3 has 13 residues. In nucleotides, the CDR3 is TGTGCCAGCAGCTGGACAGGGGTTTACGAGCAGTACTTC. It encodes CASSWTGVYEQYF.

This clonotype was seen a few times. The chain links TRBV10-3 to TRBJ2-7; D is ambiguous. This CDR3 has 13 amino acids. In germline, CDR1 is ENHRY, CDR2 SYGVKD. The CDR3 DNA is TGTGCTACTCCCGGGCGTAGGGCCTACGAGCAGTACTTC. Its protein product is CATPGRRAYEQYF.

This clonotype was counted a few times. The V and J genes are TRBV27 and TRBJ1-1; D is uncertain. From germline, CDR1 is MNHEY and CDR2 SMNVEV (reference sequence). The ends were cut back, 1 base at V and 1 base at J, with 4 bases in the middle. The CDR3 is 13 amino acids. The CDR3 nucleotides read TGTGCCAGCAGTTTATGGAGGAACACTGAAGCTTTCTTT. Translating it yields CASSLWRNTEAFF.

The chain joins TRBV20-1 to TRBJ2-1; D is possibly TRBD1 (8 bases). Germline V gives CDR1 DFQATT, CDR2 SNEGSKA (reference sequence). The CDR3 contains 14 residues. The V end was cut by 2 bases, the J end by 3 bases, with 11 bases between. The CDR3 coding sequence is TGCAGTGCTAGAACAGGGGGGGACTACAATGAGCAGTTCTTC. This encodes CSARTGGDYNEQFF.

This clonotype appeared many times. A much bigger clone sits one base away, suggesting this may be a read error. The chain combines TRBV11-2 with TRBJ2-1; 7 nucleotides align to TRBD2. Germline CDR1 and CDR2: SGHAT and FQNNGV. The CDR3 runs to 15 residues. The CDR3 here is CASSLELATYNEQLF. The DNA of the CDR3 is TGTGCCAGCAGCTTAGAACTAGCGACCTACAATGAGCAGCTCTTC.

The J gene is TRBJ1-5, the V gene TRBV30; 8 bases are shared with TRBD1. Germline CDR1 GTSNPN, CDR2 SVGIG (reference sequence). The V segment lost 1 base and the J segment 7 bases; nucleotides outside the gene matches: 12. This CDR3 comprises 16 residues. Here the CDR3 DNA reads TGTGCCTGGAGTGACGGACAGGGCGGAGATCGGCAGCCCCAGCATTTT. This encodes CAWSDGQGGDRQPQHF.

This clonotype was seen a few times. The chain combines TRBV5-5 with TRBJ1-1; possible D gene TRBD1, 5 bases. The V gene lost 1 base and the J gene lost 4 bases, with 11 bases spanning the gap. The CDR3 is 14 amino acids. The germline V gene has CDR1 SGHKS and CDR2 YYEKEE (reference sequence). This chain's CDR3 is CASSLFQGGTEAFF. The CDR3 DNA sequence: TGTGCCAGCAGCTTGTTTCAGGGTGGCACTGAAGCTTTCTTT.

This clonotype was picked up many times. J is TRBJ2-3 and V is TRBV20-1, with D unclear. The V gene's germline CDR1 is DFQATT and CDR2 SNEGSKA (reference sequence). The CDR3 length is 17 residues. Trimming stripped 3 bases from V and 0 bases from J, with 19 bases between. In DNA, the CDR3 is TGCAGTGCTAGGGTAGTGGGATCCACGAGTAGCACAGATACGCAGTATTTT. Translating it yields CSARVVGSTSSTDTQYF.

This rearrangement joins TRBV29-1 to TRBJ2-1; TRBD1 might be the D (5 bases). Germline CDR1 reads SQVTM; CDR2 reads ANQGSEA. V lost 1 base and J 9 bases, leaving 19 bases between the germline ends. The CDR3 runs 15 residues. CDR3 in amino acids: CSVEGADHSRGEQFF. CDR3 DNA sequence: TGCAGCGTTGAAGGGGCAGACCACTCAAGGGGTGAGCAGTTCTTC.

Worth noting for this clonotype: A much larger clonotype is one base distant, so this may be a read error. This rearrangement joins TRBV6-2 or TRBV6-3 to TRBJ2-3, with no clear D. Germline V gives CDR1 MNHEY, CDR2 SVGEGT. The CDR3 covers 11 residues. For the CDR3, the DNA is TGTGCCAGCAGTTCTTCCGATACGCAGAATTTT. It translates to CASSSSDTQNF.

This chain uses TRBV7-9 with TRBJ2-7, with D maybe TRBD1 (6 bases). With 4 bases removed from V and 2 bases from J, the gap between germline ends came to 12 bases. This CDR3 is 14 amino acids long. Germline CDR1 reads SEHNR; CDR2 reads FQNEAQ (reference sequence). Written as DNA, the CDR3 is TGTGCCAGCAGCTACCGGGACACCCCCTACGAGCAGTACTTC. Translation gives CASSYRDTPYEQYF.

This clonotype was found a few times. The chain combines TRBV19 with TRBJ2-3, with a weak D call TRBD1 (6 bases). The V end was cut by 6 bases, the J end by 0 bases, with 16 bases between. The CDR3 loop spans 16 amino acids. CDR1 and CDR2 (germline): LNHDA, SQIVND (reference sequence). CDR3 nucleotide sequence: TGTGCCAGTAGGCGTAGAGGGGGTAGAAGCACAGATACGCAGTATTTT. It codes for CASRRRGGRSTDTQYF.

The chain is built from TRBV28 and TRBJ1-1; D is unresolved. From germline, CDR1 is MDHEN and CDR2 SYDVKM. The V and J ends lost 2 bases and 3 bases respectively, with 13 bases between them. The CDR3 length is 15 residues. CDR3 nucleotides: TGTGCCAGCAGTTTAAAGCGGTTGGGTCACACTGAAGCTTTCTTT. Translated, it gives CASSLKRLGHTEAFF.

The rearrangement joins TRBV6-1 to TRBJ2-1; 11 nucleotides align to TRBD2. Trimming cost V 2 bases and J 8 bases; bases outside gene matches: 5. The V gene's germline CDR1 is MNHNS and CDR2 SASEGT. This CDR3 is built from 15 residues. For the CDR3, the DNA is TGTGCCAGCAGTGAAACTAGCGGGAGTGTCGATGAGCAGTTCTTC. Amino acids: CASSETSGSVDEQFF.

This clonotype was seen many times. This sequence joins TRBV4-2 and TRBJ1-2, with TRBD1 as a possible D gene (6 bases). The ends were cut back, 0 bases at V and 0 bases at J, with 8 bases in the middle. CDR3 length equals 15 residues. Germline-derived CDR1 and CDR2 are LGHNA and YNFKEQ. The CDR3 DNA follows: TGTGCCAGCAGCCAAGAACGACAGGCTAACTATGGCTACACCTTC. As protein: CASSQERQANYGYTF.

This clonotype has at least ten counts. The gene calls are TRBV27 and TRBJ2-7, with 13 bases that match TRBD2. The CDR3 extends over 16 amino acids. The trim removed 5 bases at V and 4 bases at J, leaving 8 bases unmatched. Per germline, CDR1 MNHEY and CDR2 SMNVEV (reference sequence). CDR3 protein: CASSTPGTSGTYEQYF. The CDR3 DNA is TGTGCCAGCAGTACTCCTGGGACTAGCGGGACTTACGAGCAGTACTTC.

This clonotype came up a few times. CDR3 coding DNA: TGCAGTGCCAGATCAGGGACGGGGGACACTGAAGCTTTCTTT. Residues: CSARSGTGDTEAFF. The chain combines TRBV20-1 with TRBJ1-1; D possibly corresponds to TRBD1 (5 bases). CDR1 is DFQATT, CDR2 SNEGSKA, per germline (reference sequence). The length of the CDR3 is 14 residues. Trimming took off 6 bases at V and 3 bases at J, with 17 bases between the two ends.